This T cell receptor beta chain was captured in a study of T cells expressing NK-cell markers. The CDR3 has 17 amino acids. Germline lookup yields CDR1 SGHTA and CDR2 FQGTGA. 5'RACE template switching with UMIs generated TCR beta cDNA. With the 5' RACE reads reprocessed, TCRdb shows one record per CDR3 protein and no DNA. The data include fewer than 300,000 distinct CDR3 sequences; the top ten clones carry more than 3.5%. Comments on this clonotype: Its specificity is not known.

The study, taken as a whole, reports: Certain NKG2C+ T cell clones were expanded, and their HCMV specificity remained unclear. Topping the CD3+CD56-NKG2C+ fraction as well were these clonotypes, in a handful of donors.

The chain has TRBV7-3 and TRBJ2-1; no DNA is available, so the TRBD2 call from TCRdb remains unchecked. This receptor was obtained from a woman aged 18 to 75 in good health. Sequenced: blood T cells: a sorted CD56 or NKG2C T cell subset, CD4+ or CD8+ T cells, or bulk PBMC T cells (not recorded which). This CDR3 is CASSLYRSGRVYNEQFF.